The 15 T cell receptor beta chains listed next were all sequenced from one sample in a study of blood T cells in healthy people across ages (dated by TCRdb to 2013 to 2016). The protocol used for the library was 5' RACE. For sequencing, an Illumina HiSeq 2500 was employed. The second PCR ran for about 7 to 11 cycles and used a J-beta primer mix along with a sample-barcoded 5' primer. In-frame beta chains were kept once TCRdb had trimmed the public reads at Q25 with fastp and called clones with MiXCR. Entries that share a CDR3 protein sequence are merged under the most common genes and DNA. This sample holds about 800,000 distinct CDR3 sequences; approximately 25% were observed only once. More than 3% of the sample is in the top ten clones. These data are also associated with another study on T cells of mothers and their children.

The sample taken for sequencing was blood. The receptors were gathered from a boy younger than 18 in good health.

This clonotype came up a few times. J is TRBJ2-1 and V is TRBV20-1, with 7 bases fitting TRBD1. Germline V gene sequence: CDR1 DFQATT, CDR2 SNEGSKA (reference sequence). J lost 7 bases, V lost 5 bases, and 5 bases had no gene match. There are 12 residues in the CDR3. CDR3 sequence reads: CSASRTGNEQFF. The CDR3 DNA reads TGCAGTGCTTCCAGGACAGGTAATGAGCAGTTCTTC.

This sequence joins TRBV3-1 and TRBJ2-5, with D maybe TRBD2 (6 bases). The CDR3 loop spans 14 amino acids. Looked up from germline, CDR1 is LGHDT and CDR2 is YNNKEL (reference sequence). V lost 3 bases to trimming and J lost 5 bases, with 13 bases between them. CDR3 protein: CASSQAIAAETQYF. CDR3 DNA sequence: TGTGCCAGCAGCCAGGCGATAGCGGCCGAGACCCAGTACTTC.

This clonotype appeared once. This rearrangement joins TRBV20-1 to TRBJ2-1; 8 positions agree with TRBD2. Trimming took 3 bases from V and 8 from J; bases not matched to a gene: 9. The CDR3 totals 14 residues. The V gene's germline CDR1 is DFQATT and CDR2 SNEGSKA (reference sequence). CDR3 in amino acids: CSASGSGRIDEQFF. The CDR3, as DNA: TGCAGTGCTAGCGGCAGCGGGAGAATAGATGAGCAGTTCTTC.

This clonotype was detected a few times. The rearrangement joins TRBV24-1 to TRBJ2-1; D is uncertain. The CDR3 covers 13 residues. V lost 3 bases and J 12 bases, leaving 14 bases between the germline ends. Germline values: CDR1 KGHDR, CDR2 SFDVKD. The CDR3 loop reads CATSDVGSSGQFF. DNA for the CDR3: TGTGCCACCAGTGATGTAGGGTCTTCCGGGCAGTTCTTC.

V is TRBV2 and J is TRBJ2-5; perhaps TRBD2 as D (6 bases). The DNA end favors TRBJ2-1, so the J call may be wrong. This CDR3 spans 15 amino acids. Germline values: CDR1 SNHLY, CDR2 FYNNEI. The CDR3 sequence is CASSEGGGLANEQFF. The CDR3 DNA follows: TGTGCCAGCAGTGAAGGGGGAGGTCTGGCCAATGAGCAGTTCTTC.

V and J are TRBV4-1 and TRBJ2-4; D unclear. CDR1 is MGHRA and CDR2 is YSYEKL in the germline V gene. V was cut by 0 bases and J by 3 bases, with 6 bases left in between. The CDR3 contains 14 residues. The CDR3 sequence: CASSQDRNKNIQYF. Written as DNA, the CDR3 is TGCGCCAGCAGCCAAGACCGGAACAAAAACATTCAGTACTTC.

The chain combines TRBV29-1 with TRBJ2-7; D gene ambiguous. Germline V CDR1 and CDR2: SQVTM, ANQGSEA. V lost 0 bases to trimming and J lost 6 bases, with 9 bases between them. This CDR3 contains 12 residues. The CDR3 sequence is CSVEDLVGEQYF. The CDR3 DNA reads as TGCAGCGTTGAAGATCTGGTAGGCGAGCAGTACTTC.

The table lists this clonotype with a few counts. V and J are TRBV20-1 and TRBJ1-5; no reliable D call. The CDR3 runs 13 residues. CDR1 and CDR2 (germline): DFQATT, SNEGSKA (reference sequence). The germline V and J ends were trimmed by 1 base and 2 bases, with 6 bases remaining between them. CDR3 region: CSARGGGNQPQHF. In DNA, the CDR3 is TGCAGTGCTAGAGGCGGGGGCAATCAGCCCCAGCATTTT.

V gene TRBV29-1 combines with J gene TRBJ2-5; 7 nucleotides align to TRBD1. Judging by the DNA end, TRBJ2-7 fits better; the J call may be wrong. The germline gives CDR1 SQVTM, CDR2 ANQGSEA. The length of the CDR3 is 12 residues. CDR3 region: CSVETGSYEQYF. The CDR3 DNA reads TGCAGCGTTGAGACAGGGTCCTACGAGCAGTACTTC.

The V and J genes are TRBV4-1 and TRBJ2-2, with D perhaps TRBD1 or TRBD2 (5 bases each). The CDR3 is 16 amino acids. Germline V gene lookup returns CDR1 MGHRA and CDR2 YSYEKL. V lost 0 bases to trimming and J lost 0 bases, with 8 bases between them. The DNA for the CDR3 is TGCGCCAGCAGCCAAGATGGGGGTTCGAACACCGGGGAGCTGTTTTTT. Amino acid sequence: CASSQDGGSNTGELFF.

The genes are TRBV28 and TRBJ2-5; the match to TRBD1 covers 8 bases. The end of the DNA fits TRBJ2-1 better, so the J call may be wrong. Germline CDR1 and CDR2: MDHEN and SYDVKM. This CDR3 comprises 15 residues. CDR3 DNA sequence: TGTGCCAGCAGTTTTCACGGACAGGGTCGTAATGAGCAGTTCTTC. It specifies CASSFHGQGRNEQFF.

CDR3 residues: CSAREGTSGPYNEQFF. In nucleotides, the CDR3 is TGCAGTGCTAGAGAAGGGACTAGCGGACCCTACAATGAGCAGTTCTTC. The chain combines TRBV20-1 with TRBJ2-1; 11 bases map to TRBD2. Germline CDR1 and CDR2: DFQATT and SNEGSKA (reference sequence). The CDR3 runs to 16 residues. J gave up 2 bases and V 0 bases, and 3 bases lay outside the gene matches.

This clonotype has a handful of counts. The V and J genes are TRBV10-3 and TRBJ2-1; D not resolved. CDR1 ENHRY and CDR2 SYGVKD come from the germline V gene. The V gene lost 2 bases and the J gene lost 1 base, with 6 bases spanning the gap. CDR3 length: 14 residues. The DNA for the CDR3 is TGTGCCATCAGTGAGACGGAATCCTACAATGAGCAGTTCTTC. Its translation is CAISETESYNEQFF.

Comments on this clonotype: No conserved phenylalanine or tryptophan ends this CDR3, so it is likely a read error. This chain uses TRBV28 with TRBJ1-6; a possible D gene is TRBD1 (5 bases). Trimming left V 3 bases short and J 0 bases short, with 6 bases between. The V gene's germline CDR1 is MDHEN and CDR2 SYDVKM. The CDR3 has 15 residues. The CDR3 coding sequence is TGTGCCAGCAGTTTCACAGGCTCCTATAATTCACCCCTCCACCTT. Encoded protein: CASSFTGSYNSPLHL.

The chain carries TRBV7-2 and TRBJ2-5; 11 nucleotides agree with TRBD2. TRBJ2-7 explains the end of the DNA better; the J call may be wrong. The CDR3 sequence is 20 residues long. The germline CDR1 and CDR2 sequences are SGHTA and FQGNSA. In DNA, the CDR3 is TGTGCCAGCAGCTTAGCCCCCCCTCTAGCGGGAGGCAAAAGCTCCTACGAGCAGTACTTC. As protein: CASSLAPPLAGGKSSYEQYF.